Listed below are T cell receptor beta chains from one sample, sequenced in a study of shared clonotypes between healthy human individuals. Assay: immunoSEQ multiplex PCR; the TCRdb copy retains only in-frame clones and omits some. The sample carries around 620,000 clones, 95% recorded once. Sequenced: naive CD8+ T cells sorted from blood. The receptors were sampled from a woman in her 30s in good health. CDR3s include the opening cysteine and the closing phenylalanine or tryptophan. The order of the fields is J gene, V gene, D gene, CDR3 protein. D genes are given only for firm matches.

>TRBJ1-2|TRBV4-1|NA
CASSQGRSGDGYTF
>NA|TRBV4-1|TRBD2
CASSRGGTTSYEQYF
>TRBJ2-5|TRBV27|TRBD2
CASSRGLAGGQETQYF
>TRBJ2-1|TRBV10-3|NA
CAISGPELGGDRIDEQFF
>TRBJ1-1|TRBV27|TRBD1
CASSLRLGQVEAFF
>TRBJ2-1|TRBV7-3|TRBD1
CASSLTGSNNEQFF
>TRBJ2-7|TRBV27|TRBD1
CASSPTTGIPYEQYF
>TRBJ2-2|TRBV4-1|NA
CASTDLDTGELFF
>TRBJ2-7|TRBV6-6|NA
CASSSDESAEQYF
>TRBJ2-5|TRBV7-9|TRBD2
CASSAGTSGREETQYF
>TRBJ2-3|TRBV25-1|NA
CASSEGFLAGLSTDTQYF
>TRBJ1-4|TRBV9|NA
CASSVGGATNEKLFF
>NA|TRBV4-1|NA
CASSLRTPYEQYF